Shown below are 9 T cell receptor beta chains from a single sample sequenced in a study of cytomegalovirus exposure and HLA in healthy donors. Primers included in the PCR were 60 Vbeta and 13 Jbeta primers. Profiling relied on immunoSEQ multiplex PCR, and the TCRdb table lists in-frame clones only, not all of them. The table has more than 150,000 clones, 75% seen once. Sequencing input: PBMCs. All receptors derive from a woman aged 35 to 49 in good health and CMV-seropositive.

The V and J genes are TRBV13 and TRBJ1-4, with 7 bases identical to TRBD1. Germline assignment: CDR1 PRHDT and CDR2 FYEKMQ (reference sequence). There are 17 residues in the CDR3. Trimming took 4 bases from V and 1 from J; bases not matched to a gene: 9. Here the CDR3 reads CASSYRQGRGTNEKLFF. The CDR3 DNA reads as TGTGCCAGCAGCTACCGACAGGGAAGGGGAACTAATGAAAAACTGTTTTTT.

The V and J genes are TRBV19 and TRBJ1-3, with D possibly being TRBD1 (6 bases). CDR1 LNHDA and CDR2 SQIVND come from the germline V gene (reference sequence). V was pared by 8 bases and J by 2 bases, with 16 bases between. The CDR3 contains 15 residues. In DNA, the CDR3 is TGTGCCAGTGGTTCCGACACAGGGACTGGAAACACCATATATTTT. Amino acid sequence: CASGSDTGTGNTIYF.

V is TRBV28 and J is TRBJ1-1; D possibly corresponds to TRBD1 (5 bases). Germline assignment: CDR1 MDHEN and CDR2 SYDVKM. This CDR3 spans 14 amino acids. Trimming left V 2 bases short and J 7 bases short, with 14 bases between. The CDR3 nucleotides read TGTGCCAGCAGTTTACTAGGGGTGAGATTTGAAGCTTTCTTT. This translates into CASSLLGVRFEAFF.

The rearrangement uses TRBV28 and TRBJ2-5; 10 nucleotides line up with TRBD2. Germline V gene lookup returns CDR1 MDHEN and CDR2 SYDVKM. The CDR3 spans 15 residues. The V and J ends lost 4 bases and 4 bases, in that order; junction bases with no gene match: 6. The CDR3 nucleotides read TGTGCCAGCAGTTCACTCTCTAGCGGGAGAGAGACCCAGTACTTC. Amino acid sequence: CASSSLSSGRETQYF.

The DNA for the CDR3 is TGTGCCAGCAGTGAATCGGGGGACAGGATACCCTACGAGCAGTACTTC. The encoded protein is CASSESGDRIPYEQYF. V is TRBV6-1 and J is TRBJ2-7; 8 bases match TRBD1. This CDR3 region has 16 residues. Per the germline V gene, CDR1 is MNHNS and CDR2 is SASEGT. Trimming took 2 bases from V and 2 from J; bases not matched to a gene: 8.

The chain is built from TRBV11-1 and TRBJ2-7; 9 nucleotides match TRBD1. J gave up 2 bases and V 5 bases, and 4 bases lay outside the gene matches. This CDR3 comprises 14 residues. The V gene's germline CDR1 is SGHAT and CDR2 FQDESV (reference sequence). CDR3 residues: CASSEGQGTYEQYF. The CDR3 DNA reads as TGTGCCAGCAGCGAGGGACAGGGCACCTACGAGCAGTACTTC.

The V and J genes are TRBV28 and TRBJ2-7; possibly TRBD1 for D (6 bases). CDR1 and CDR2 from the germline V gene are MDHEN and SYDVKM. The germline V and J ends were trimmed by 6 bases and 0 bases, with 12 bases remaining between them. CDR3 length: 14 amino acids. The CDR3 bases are TGTGCCAGCAGCCGGGACACGACCTCCTACGAGCAGTACTTC. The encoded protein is CASSRDTTSYEQYF. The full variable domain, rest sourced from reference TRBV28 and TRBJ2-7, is DVKVTQSSRYLVKRTGEKVFLECVQDMDHENMFWYRQDPGLGLRLIYFSYDVKMKEKGDIPEGYSVSREKKERFSLILESASTNQTSMYLCASSRDTTSYEQYFGPGTRLTVT.

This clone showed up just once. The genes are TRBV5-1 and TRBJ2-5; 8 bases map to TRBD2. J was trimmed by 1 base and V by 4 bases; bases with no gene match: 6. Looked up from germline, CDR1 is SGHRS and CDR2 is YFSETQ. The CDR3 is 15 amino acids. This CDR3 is CASSQQLAAQETQYF. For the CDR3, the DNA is TGCGCCAGCAGCCAACAACTAGCGGCCCAAGAGACCCAGTACTTC.

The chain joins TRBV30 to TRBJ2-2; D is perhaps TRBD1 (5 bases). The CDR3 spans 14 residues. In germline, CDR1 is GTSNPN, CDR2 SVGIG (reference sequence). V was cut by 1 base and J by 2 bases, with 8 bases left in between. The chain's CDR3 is CAWSAGQNTGELFF. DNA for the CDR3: TGTGCCTGGAGTGCAGGACAAAACACCGGGGAGCTGTTTTTT.